Presented here are 17 T cell receptor beta chains from one specimen sequenced in a study of control samples from healthy donors and cancer patients. Libraries were prepared by immunoSEQ multiplex PCR; TCRdb keeps only in-frame clonotypes and omits some of them. Among more than 120,000 clones, approximately 91% were seen once, and the ten largest hold 3.2%. Sequencing used blood. All receptors come from a man aged 25-40 years in good health.

The V and J genes are TRBV28 and TRBJ1-1; no clear D gene. The ends were cut back, 6 bases at V and 1 base at J, with 3 bases in the middle. This CDR3 region has 11 residues. From germline, CDR1 is MDHEN and CDR2 SYDVKM. Here the CDR3 reads CASRTNTEAFF. The CDR3 DNA is TGTGCCAGCAGGACGAACACTGAAGCTTTCTTT.

The chain employs TRBV27 and TRBJ2-3; TRBD2 matches 11 bases. After removal of 0 bases from V and 4 bases from J, the junction contained 3 bases not matched to a gene. In germline, CDR1 is MNHEY, CDR2 SMNVEV (reference sequence). There are 16 residues in the CDR3. This CDR3 is CASSLSSGGAPDTQYF. CDR3 nucleotide sequence: TGTGCCAGCAGTTTATCTAGCGGGGGGGCCCCAGATACGCAGTATTTT.

The chain combines TRBV7-2 with TRBJ1-1; D might be TRBD1 (5 bases). Germline V gene data show CDR1 as SGHTA and CDR2 as FQGNSA. The CDR3 contains 13 residues. V shed 3 bases and J shed 11 bases, with 16 bases lying between them. The CDR3 sequence is CASSFRDGLGAFF. The CDR3 bases are TGTGCCAGCAGCTTCCGGGACGGACTAGGGGCTTTCTTT.

The CDR3 protein is CASSFDRELDTEAFF. CDR3 in DNA: TGTGCCAGCAGCTTCGACAGGGAGTTGGACACTGAAGCTTTCTTT. The chain couples TRBV7-9 to TRBJ1-1; TRBD1 aligns across 7 bases. This CDR3 region has 15 residues. Germline V CDR1 and CDR2: SEHNR, FQNEAQ (reference sequence). V lost 3 bases to trimming and J lost 3 bases; unmatched junction nucleotides: 7.

The rearrangement links TRBV28 to TRBJ1-4; D is uncertain. Germline V gives CDR1 MDHEN, CDR2 SYDVKM. This CDR3 is built from 14 residues. Trimming pared 6 bases from V and 8 bases from J, leaving 16 bases between. CDR3 loop: CASRIVDKKEKLFF. The CDR3, as DNA: TGTGCCAGCAGGATCGTAGACAAGAAAGAAAAACTGTTTTTT.

The chain combines TRBV19 with TRBJ1-5, with a tentative D call TRBD1 (6 bases). Per germline, CDR1 LNHDA and CDR2 SQIVND (reference sequence). The CDR3 has 16 residues. Trimming shortened V by 4 bases and J by 0 bases, and 13 bases separated the two germline ends. CDR3 sequence reads: CASSRGQKASNQPQHF. In nucleotides, the CDR3 is TGTGCCAGTAGTAGGGGGCAAAAGGCTAGCAATCAGCCCCAGCATTTT.

The gene calls are TRBV27 and TRBJ2-1; TRBD2 agrees at 12 bases. The CDR3 totals 17 residues. V shed 3 bases and J 6 bases; nucleotides not matched to a gene: 9. Germline CDR1 is MNHEY and CDR2 is SMNVEV (reference sequence). CDR3: CASSFFSSGGASNEQFF. In nucleotides, the CDR3 is TGTGCCAGCAGTTTTTTTTCTAGCGGGGGGGCCTCCAATGAGCAGTTCTTC.

The rearrangement joins TRBV7-2 to TRBJ2-5; perhaps TRBD1 as D (6 bases). This CDR3 comprises 15 residues. Trimming removed 1 base from V and 4 bases from J, with 13 bases in between. The germline gives CDR1 SGHTA, CDR2 FQGNSA. CDR3 in amino acids: CASSLERDTRETQYF. The CDR3 DNA is TGTGCCAGCAGCTTAGAGAGGGACACACGAGAGACCCAGTACTTC.

The rearrangement links TRBV3-1 (or the pseudogene TRBV3-2) to TRBJ2-7; 11 bases map to TRBD2. CDR3 length: 15 residues. Unmatched junction bases numbered 5, after V lost 4 bases and J lost 3 bases. In germline, CDR1 is LGHDT, CDR2 YNNKEL (reference sequence). Written as DNA, the CDR3 is TGTGCCAGCAGCCCACTAGCGGGGGCCAACTACGAGCAGTACTTC. This encodes CASSPLAGANYEQYF.

V usage is TRBV7-9 and J usage is TRBJ2-5; 7 positions agree with TRBD1. Losses at the gene ends were 3 bases for V and 7 bases for J; bases not matched to a gene: 2. The CDR3 is 12 amino acids. CDR1 and CDR2 from the germline V gene are SEHNR and FQNEAQ (reference sequence). CDR3 coding DNA: TGTGCCAGCAGCTTGGACAGGTTGACCCAGTACTTC. Its translation is CASSLDRLTQYF.

This chain connects TRBV24-1 to TRBJ2-1; D remains ambiguous. Trimming pared 4 bases from V and 7 bases from J, leaving 13 bases between. CDR1 is KGHDR, CDR2 SFDVKD, per germline. There are 14 residues in the CDR3. The CDR3 here is CATSDPDAGNEQFF. The CDR3 bases are TGTGCCACCAGTGACCCGGACGCCGGGAATGAGCAGTTCTTC.

The V call is TRBV5-6, the J call TRBJ1-2; D possibly corresponds to TRBD1 (5 bases). V lost 4 bases, J lost 2 bases, and 15 bases lay in between. The CDR3 is 15 amino acids. Per the germline V gene, CDR1 is SGHDT and CDR2 is YYEEEE. CDR3 protein: CASSPGREWNYGYTF. In nucleotides, the CDR3 is TGTGCCAGCAGCCCGGGCAGGGAGTGGAACTATGGCTACACCTTC.

The chain is built from TRBV10-3 and TRBJ2-1; D possibly corresponds to TRBD1 (5 bases). Germline V CDR1 and CDR2: ENHRY, SYGVKD. This CDR3 spans 12 amino acids. Trimming removed 4 bases from V and 8 bases from J, with 9 bases in between. In DNA, the CDR3 is TGTGCCATCAGTGGGCAGGGTGATGAGCAGTTCTTC. It translates to CAISGQGDEQFF.

The chain uses TRBV11-2 and TRBJ2-3; D ambiguous. The CDR3 totals 15 residues. The V and J ends lost 2 bases and 5 bases respectively, with 14 bases between them. Germline lookup yields CDR1 SGHAT and CDR2 FQNNGV. DNA of the CDR3: TGTGCCAGCAGCTTAAAGCGTGCCCGAGGAGATACGCAGTATTTT. It codes for CASSLKRARGDTQYF. Combining the CDR3 with reference TRBV11-2 and TRBJ2-3 gives the whole variable domain EAGVAQSPRYKIIEKRQSVAFWCNPISGHATLYWYQQILGQGPKLLIQFQNNGVVDDSQLPKDRFSAERLKGVDSTLKIQPAKLEDSAVYLCASSLKRARGDTQYFGPGTRLTVL.

The chain links TRBV13 to TRBJ2-2; 10 bases agree with TRBD2. The CDR3 is made up of 16 amino acids. With V trimmed by 5 bases and J by 4 bases, 7 bases remained unmatched. The germline CDR1 and CDR2 sequences are PRHDT and FYEKMQ (reference sequence). For the CDR3, the DNA is TGTGCCAGCAGCACAAGACTAGCGGGTCGCACCGGGGAGCTGTTTTTT. This gives the protein CASSTRLAGRTGELFF. Full variable domain (outside the CDR3, taken from reference TRBV13 and TRBJ2-2): AAGVIQSPRHLIKEKRETATLKCYPIPRHDTVYWYQQGPGQDPQFLISFYEKMQSDKGSIPDRFSAQQFSDYHSELNMSSLELGDSALYFCASSTRLAGRTGELFFGEGSRLTVL.

The rearrangement links TRBV4-2 to TRBJ1-2; tentative D call: TRBD1 (6 bases). V was clipped by 0 bases and J by 2 bases, with 13 bases between them. The CDR3 contains 16 residues. Germline lookup yields CDR1 LGHNA and CDR2 YNFKEQ. DNA for the CDR3: TGTGCCAGCAGCCAAGACTTCCGGGACACAAACTATGGCTACACCTTC. It codes for CASSQDFRDTNYGYTF.

This rearrangement joins TRBV5-6 to TRBJ1-1; 11 bases map to TRBD1. This CDR3 comprises 16 residues. Trimming cost V 4 bases and J 0 bases; bases outside gene matches: 5. CDR1 SGHDT and CDR2 YYEEEE come from the germline V gene. CDR3 DNA: TGTGCCAGCAGCCCGGACAGGGGGCAGTTGAACACTGAAGCTTTCTTT. It codes for CASSPDRGQLNTEAFF.